A single sample is the source of the 26 T cell receptor beta chains below, sequenced in a study of cytomegalovirus exposure and HLA in healthy donors. The primer mix had 60 Vbeta and 13 Jbeta primers. The table came from immunoSEQ multiplex PCR; TCRdb's copy has only in-frame clones and leaves some out. The sample lists about 140,000 clones, 60% to 85% occurring once. Sequenced input: PBMCs. These receptors were taken from a young man in good health and CMV-seronegative.

A note on this clone: The junction departs from germline at one end; a sequencing error may be responsible. The rearrangement joins TRBV7-7 to TRBJ2-5, with a weak D call TRBD2 (5 bases). Gene TRBJ2-7 matches the end of the DNA better, so the J call may be wrong. There are 15 residues in the CDR3. The germline V gene encodes CDR1 SSHAT and CDR2 FNYEAQ (reference sequence). The CDR3 DNA sequence: TGTGCTAGCAGCCCGGGAACAGATAGCTCCTACGAGCAGTACTTC. This sequence encodes CASSPGTDSSYEQYF.

The chain has TRBV9 and TRBJ2-2; D uncertain. This CDR3 has 13 residues. V shed 3 bases and J shed 6 bases, with 9 bases lying between them. Germline V lookup: CDR1 SGDLS, CDR2 YYNGEE. The CDR3 is CASSESPAGELFF. The CDR3 DNA reads as TGTGCCAGCAGCGAGTCCCCAGCCGGGGAGCTGTTTTTT.

The chain links TRBV6-4 to TRBJ2-5, with 9 bases matching TRBD1. The CDR3 is made up of 16 amino acids. Germline V gives CDR1 MRHNA, CDR2 SNTAGT. The ends lost 5 bases at V and 2 bases at J; junction bases unmatched: 9. The CDR3 region is CASSQSPGTGQETQYF. The CDR3 DNA is TGTGCCAGCAGTCAATCTCCCGGGACAGGGCAAGAGACCCAGTACTTC.

This clone was observed a handful of times. The rearrangement uses TRBV5-5 and TRBJ1-6; D might be TRBD1 (5 bases). The V gene's germline CDR1 is SGHKS and CDR2 YYEKEE (reference sequence). Trimming pared 0 bases from V and 10 bases from J, leaving 11 bases between. This CDR3 contains 14 residues. The CDR3 sequence: CASSLAGVGSPLHF. CDR3 DNA: TGTGCCAGCAGCTTGGCGGGGGTTGGGTCACCCCTCCACTTT. Full variable domain (outside the CDR3, taken from reference TRBV5-5 and TRBJ1-6): DAGVTQSPTHLIKTRGQQVTLRCSPISGHKSVSWYQQVLGQGPQFIFQYYEKEERGRGNFPDRFSARQFPNYSSELNVNALLLGDSALYLCASSLAGVGSPLHFGNGTRLTVT.

This chain connects TRBV19 to TRBJ1-3; tentatively, D is TRBD1 (5 bases). This CDR3 is 14 amino acids long. In germline, CDR1 is LNHDA, CDR2 SQIVND (reference sequence). V was pared by 8 bases and J by 1 base, with 12 bases between. The CDR3: CASQGGESGNTIYF. In nucleotides, the CDR3 is TGTGCCAGTCAGGGAGGGGAGTCTGGAAACACCATATATTTT.

The chain recombines TRBV9 with TRBJ2-1; TRBD1 is a possible D gene (5 bases). This CDR3 has 14 amino acids. Germline-derived CDR1 and CDR2 are SGDLS and YYNGEE. The V end was cut by 0 bases, the J end by 8 bases, with 12 bases between. The DNA of the CDR3 is TGTGCCAGCAGCGTAGTTGAGGTAGGGGATGAGCAGTTCTTC. Translating gives CASSVVEVGDEQFF.

The genes are TRBV7-8 and TRBJ1-2; TRBD1 is a possible D gene (5 bases). Germline V gene data show CDR1 as SGHVS and CDR2 as FQNEAQ. This CDR3 contains 13 residues. The germline V and J ends were trimmed by 5 bases and 6 bases, with 13 bases remaining between them. The CDR3 nucleotides are TGTGCCAGCAGCCCAGGCAGGGTCCATGGCTACACCTTC. This codes for CASSPGRVHGYTF.

The J gene is TRBJ1-5, the V gene TRBV10-3; 10 nucleotides align to TRBD1. The V segment lost 4 bases and the J segment 8 bases; nucleotides outside the gene matches: 8. The CDR3 has 15 residues. Per germline, CDR1 ENHRY and CDR2 SYGVKD. The CDR3 loop is CAISGGQGVGEPQHF. The CDR3 nucleotides read TGTGCCATCAGTGGTGGACAGGGGGTCGGTGAGCCCCAGCATTTT.

This clone appeared a single time. V gene TRBV18 combines with J gene TRBJ1-1, with 7 bases matching TRBD1. Germline V gene data show CDR1 as KGHSH and CDR2 as LQKENI. With V trimmed by 3 bases and J by 4 bases, 8 bases remained unmatched. This CDR3 contains 15 residues. The CDR3 DNA reads as TGTGCCAGCTCACCTCCCTCGGACAGGACCACTGAAGCTTTCTTT. This sequence encodes CASSPPSDRTTEAFF. Full variable domain (remainder filled in from reference TRBV18 and TRBJ1-1): NAGVMQNPRHLVRRRGQEARLRCSPMKGHSHVYWYRQLPEEGLKFMVYLQKENIIDESGMPKERFSAEFPKEGPSILRIQQVVRGDSAAYFCASSPPSDRTTEAFFGQGTRLTVV.

This sequence joins TRBV4-1 and TRBJ1-2; 7 bases line up with TRBD1. The CDR3 covers 16 residues. CDR1 and CDR2 from the germline V gene are MGHRA and YSYEKL. J lost 2 bases, V lost 4 bases, and 10 bases had no gene match. As DNA, the CDR3 is TGCGCCAGCAGCCGGATAACAGGGGTCTCCAACTATGGCTACACCTTC. This codes for CASSRITGVSNYGYTF.

J is TRBJ2-7 and V is TRBV11-1, with TRBD1 identical over 9 bases. The CDR3 loop spans 15 amino acids. Germline values: CDR1 SGHAT, CDR2 FQDESV (reference sequence). Trimming took 5 bases from V and 2 from J; bases not matched to a gene: 7. The CDR3 DNA reads as TGTGCCAGCAGCAGAAAACAGGGGGCACCCTACGAGCAGTACTTC. It translates to CASSRKQGAPYEQYF.

This chain uses TRBV18 with TRBJ1-5; no firm D call. Trimming removed 0 bases at V and 7 bases at J, with 7 bases between. There are 13 residues in the CDR3. Germline lookup yields CDR1 KGHSH and CDR2 LQKENI. CDR3 amino acids: CASSPPGGQPQHF. The CDR3 coding sequence is TGTGCCAGCTCACCACCGGGCGGGCAGCCCCAGCATTTT.

In this sample, this clone turned up once. The V call is TRBV11-3, the J call TRBJ2-5, with TRBD1 matching over 7 bases. The CDR3 contains 14 residues. The V gene's germline CDR1 is SGHNT and CDR2 YENEEA. V trimming: 5 bases; J trimming: 4 bases; junction bases outside the gene matches: 7. The CDR3 sequence: CASSRGGLGETQYF. The DNA of the CDR3 is TGTGCCAGCAGCCGAGGGGGCTTAGGAGAGACCCAGTACTTC.

CDR3 nucleotides: TGTGCCAGCAGGCAGGGAAGAGGCACCGGGGAGCTGTTTTTT. Amino acids: CASRQGRGTGELFF. The genes are TRBV2 and TRBJ2-2; D perhaps matches TRBD1 (5 bases). CDR1 SNHLY and CDR2 FYNNEI come from the germline V gene. Trimming took off 6 bases at V and 4 bases at J, with 12 bases between the two ends. The CDR3 is 14 amino acids.

V gene TRBV5-4 combines with J gene TRBJ1-2, with D possibly TRBD1 on 5 matching bases. Germline V gene data show CDR1 as SGHNT and CDR2 as YYREEE (reference sequence). The CDR3 has 15 amino acids. Trimming removed 0 bases at V and 6 bases at J, with 15 bases between. This CDR3 is CASSLVGGPQNGYTF. Written as DNA, the CDR3 is TGTGCCAGCAGCTTGGTGGGGGGACCCCAGAATGGCTACACCTTC.

The V call is TRBV2, the J call TRBJ2-5; 7 bases are a match to TRBD2. V trimming: 7 bases; J trimming: 5 bases; junction bases outside the gene matches: 13. The CDR3 loop spans 15 amino acids. Germline V gives CDR1 SNHLY, CDR2 FYNNEI. CDR3 bases: TGTGCCAGCACGGGGGGAGGGTCCCTGGGGGAGACCCAGTACTTC. Amino acids: CASTGGGSLGETQYF.

V gene TRBV1 combines with J gene TRBJ1-1. TRBV1 is a pseudogene locus. The CDR3 contains 19 residues. CDR3 loop: CTSSQENSGKVVLNTEAFF. As DNA, the CDR3 is TGCACCAGCAGCCAAGAAAACTCGGGGAAGGTCGTTTTGAACACTGAAGCTTTCTTT.

V gene TRBV5-1 combines with J gene TRBJ2-6; 9 bases are a match to TRBD1. The CDR3 loop spans 18 amino acids. Germline V lookup: CDR1 SGHRS, CDR2 YFSETQ. With V trimmed by 4 bases and J by 3 bases, 11 bases remained unmatched. CDR3 bases: TGCGCCAGCAGCCGGGTAGGGACAGGGATTGTTGGGGCCAACGTCCTGACTTTC. Residues: CASSRVGTGIVGANVLTF. The full variable domain, in which reference TRBV5-1 and TRBJ2-6 provide the parts outside the CDR3, is KAGVTQTPRYLIKTRGQQVTLSCSPISGHRSVSWYQQTPGQGLQFLFEYFSETQRNKGNFPGRFSGRQFSNSRSEMNVSTLELGDSALYLCASSRVGTGIVGANVLTFGAGSRLTVL.

V and J are TRBV11-2 and TRBJ2-3; 12 positions match TRBD2. The CDR3 has 18 residues. V lost 0 bases to trimming and J lost 2 bases; unmatched junction nucleotides: 6. The germline gives CDR1 SGHAT, CDR2 FQNNGV. The chain's CDR3 is CASSLDRASGGVTDTQYF. Here the CDR3 DNA reads TGTGCCAGCAGCTTAGATAGGGCTAGCGGGGGGGTCACAGATACGCAGTATTTT.

This clone was picked up one time. The genes are TRBV7-9 and TRBJ1-1; D gene ambiguous. The CDR3 runs to 13 residues. Germline-derived CDR1 and CDR2 are SEHNR and FQNEAQ (reference sequence). Trimming shortened V by 5 bases and J by 2 bases, and 9 bases separated the two germline ends. CDR3 sequence reads: CASSGGGNTEAFF. The CDR3 DNA reads TGTGCCAGCAGCGGAGGAGGAAACACTGAAGCTTTCTTT.

The chain recombines TRBV7-8 with TRBJ2-5, with 7 nucleotides matching TRBD1. The CDR3 consists of 16 residues. J lost 2 bases, V lost 4 bases, and 10 bases had no gene match. Germline CDR1 is SGHVS and CDR2 is FQNEAQ. CDR3 in amino acids: CASSSSQGVLQETQYF. CDR3 sequence (DNA): TGTGCCAGCAGCTCCAGTCAGGGGGTACTACAAGAGACCCAGTACTTC.

The chain employs TRBV10-3 and TRBJ2-3; D not resolved. The CDR3 spans 18 residues. Trimming shortened V by 10 bases and J by 0 bases, and 26 bases separated the two germline ends. Germline CDR1 and CDR2: ENHRY and SYGVKD. The DNA for the CDR3 is TGTGCCACCACATGGAAAACCTCACAGTCACCTAGCACAGATACGCAGTATTTT. Protein sequence: CATTWKTSQSPSTDTQYF.

J is TRBJ2-2 and V is TRBV29-1; tentative D call: TRBD1 (5 bases). The length of the CDR3 is 15 residues. Germline CDR1 SQVTM, CDR2 ANQGSEA. Trimming pared 5 bases from V and 0 bases from J, leaving 13 bases between. CDR3 region: CSVQPTATNTGELFF. The CDR3 bases are TGCAGCGTTCAACCGACAGCAACGAACACCGGGGAGCTGTTTTTT.

The chain has TRBV5-4 and TRBJ2-3; TRBD1 aligns across 8 bases. The V gene's germline CDR1 is SGHNT and CDR2 YYREEE (reference sequence). Losses at the gene ends were 0 bases for V and 1 base for J; bases not matched to a gene: 4. CDR3 length: 16 amino acids. In DNA, the CDR3 is TGTGCCAGCAGCTTGGGCGGACAGGGTGGCACAGATACGCAGTATTTT. It yields the protein CASSLGGQGGTDTQYF.

This chain links TRBV7-6 with TRBJ2-7, with D possibly TRBD1 on 6 matching bases. The germline CDR1 and CDR2 sequences are SGHVS and FNYEAQ. There are 15 residues in the CDR3. Between the trimmed V and J ends, which lost 3 bases and 2 bases, there was a span of 14 bases. In nucleotides, the CDR3 is TGTGCCAGCAGCTTTGATGAGAACAGGGCCTACGAGCAGTACTTC. Protein: CASSFDENRAYEQYF.

The rearrangement joins TRBV6-1 to TRBJ1-5; D possibly corresponds to TRBD1 (5 bases). Trimming removed 7 bases at V and 0 bases at J, with 10 bases between. Germline assignment: CDR1 MNHNS and CDR2 SASEGT. The CDR3 runs 14 residues. Here the CDR3 reads CASTGHLSNQPQHF. The CDR3 region has the DNA TGTGCCAGCACCGGACACCTTAGCAATCAGCCCCAGCATTTT.